This TCR beta chain is from a study of T cell responses to AZD1222 COVID-19 vaccine. Whole-study results and caveats: Reportedly, nearly half of unique spike TCRs recognized epitopes outside B.1.351/B.1.1.7 mutations. Two AZD1222 administrations were followed by greater Spike-specific TCR breadth and depth. Clonal diversity may have been underestimated in mostly white British donors. The span of vaccine-associated CD4 TCRs extended across spike, with dominance at 160-218 and 743-854.

Some clones are missing from TCRdb's copy, which holds only in-frame ones; the method was immunoSEQ multiplex PCR. The table has about 120,000 clones, 70% to 90% seen once; the top ten hold 3%. This clone has a single count. The antigen remains unidentified. Unmatched junction bases numbered 12, after V lost 6 bases and J lost 11 bases. The CDR3 has 14 amino acids. Per the germline V gene, CDR1 is MDHEN and CDR2 is SYDVKM. The sequence derives from an adult who received the AZD1222 COVID-19 vaccine. The rearrangement links TRBV28 to TRBJ1-4, with 7 bases that match TRBD1. Specimen: peripheral blood, collected 28 days after the second AZD1222 dose. The CDR3 here is CASRAGTIRGKLFF. CDR3 in DNA: TGTGCCAGCAGGGCCGGGACCATCAGGGGGAAACTGTTTTTT.